This passage covers 27 T cell receptor beta chains from one sample sequenced in a study of blood T cell repertoires in COVID-19 (dated by TCRdb to the early 2020s). The library was produced with the immunoSEQ multiplex PCR assay. TCRdb retrieved this table from immuneACCESS and kept in-frame rearrangements only. Not all clones are present; in checked studies, unresolved V genes account for under half, and no reason is known for the remainder. Present in this sample are hundreds of thousands of clones, around 89% of which were seen just once. Roughly 8.6% of the sample is held by the ten biggest clonotypes. Sequencing input: PBMCs or T cells enriched from blood (not recorded which). The receptors come from a man in his forties who had recovered from COVID-19.

The chain couples TRBV10-3 to TRBJ1-1; maybe TRBD1 (5 bases). There are 16 residues in the CDR3. Trimming cost V 0 bases and J 2 bases, with 13 bases left between them. CDR1 and CDR2 from the germline V gene are ENHRY and SYGVKD. The CDR3 is CAISESNSGGNTEAFF. CDR3 coding DNA: TGTGCCATCAGTGAGTCGAACTCGGGGGGAAACACTGAAGCTTTCTTT.

The V gene is TRBV5-6, the J gene TRBJ2-3; no firm D call. This CDR3 contains 15 residues. Germline CDR1 reads SGHDT; CDR2 reads YYEEEE. V was pared by 7 bases and J by 2 bases, with 17 bases between. For the CDR3, the DNA is TGTGCCAGCCGGTCGCCGTCCCTCCCCACAGATACGCAGTATTTT. Its protein product is CASRSPSLPTDTQYF.

This clone was counted a single time. This rearrangement joins TRBV7-9 to TRBJ1-1; D unresolved. Looked up from germline, CDR1 is SEHNR and CDR2 is FQNEAQ (reference sequence). V gave up 2 bases and J gave up 3 bases, with 10 bases separating them. This CDR3 has 14 amino acids. The CDR3 sequence is CASSLTSLDTEAFF. The CDR3 coding sequence is TGTGCCAGCAGCTTAACTTCATTGGACACTGAAGCTTTCTTT.

J is TRBJ1-2 and V is TRBV10-3; D is unclear. Per germline, CDR1 ENHRY and CDR2 SYGVKD. The germline V and J ends were trimmed by 6 bases and 8 bases, with 7 bases remaining between them. This CDR3 is 10 amino acids long. This chain's CDR3 is CAIRSLGYTF. The CDR3 DNA reads TGTGCCATCAGATCTTTGGGCTACACCTTC.

This clone is a singleton in its sample. This chain connects TRBV7-3 to TRBJ2-5, with a possible D match to TRBD1 (5 bases). CDR3 length: 14 residues. V gave up 1 base and J gave up 3 bases, with 9 bases separating them. Germline values: CDR1 SGHTA, CDR2 FQGTGA. The CDR3 bases are TGTGCCAGCAGCTTAAGGGCAGGGAAAGAGACCCAGTACTTC. This sequence encodes CASSLRAGKETQYF.

J is TRBJ2-7 and V is TRBV6-5; D ambiguous. The CDR3 consists of 15 residues. Looked up from germline, CDR1 is MNHEY and CDR2 is SVGAGI. V was pared by 6 bases and J by 0 bases, with 15 bases between. The CDR3 DNA reads as TGTGCCAGCAGGGGCAAGGATCATAGCTCCTACGAGCAGTACTTC. It is translated as CASRGKDHSSYEQYF.

The V call is TRBV4-1, the J call TRBJ2-5, with a tentative D call TRBD1 (6 bases). The CDR3 contains 14 residues. CDR1 MGHRA and CDR2 YSYEKL come from the germline V gene. V dropped 1 base and J dropped 5 bases, with 11 bases sitting between them. CDR3 residues: CASSQGSQGETQYF. In nucleotides, the CDR3 is TGCGCCAGCAGCCAAGGGTCGCAGGGGGAGACCCAGTACTTC.

This chain uses TRBV19 with TRBJ2-7; 12 bases match TRBD2. The length of the CDR3 is 15 residues. Germline V gene lookup returns CDR1 LNHDA and CDR2 SQIVND (reference sequence). Germline trimming cut 4 bases from V and 4 bases from J; bases unmatched to any gene: 5. Here the CDR3 reads CASSTSLAGGYEQYF. The CDR3 nucleotides read TGTGCCAGTAGTACGTCGCTAGCGGGGGGGTACGAGCAGTACTTC. Full variable domain (rest looked up from reference TRBV19 and TRBJ2-7): DGGITQSPKYLFRKEGQNVTLSCEQNLNHDAMYWYRQDPGQGLRLIYYSQIVNDFQKGDIAEGYSVSREKKESFPLTVTSAQKNPTAFYLCASSTSLAGGYEQYFGPGTRLTVT.

The V and J genes are TRBV27 and TRBJ2-3; perhaps TRBD1 as D (6 bases). The CDR3 has 13 amino acids. The germline V gene encodes CDR1 MNHEY and CDR2 SMNVEV (reference sequence). With 7 bases removed from V and 3 bases from J, the gap between germline ends came to 11 bases. The CDR3 spells CASTQGQTDTQYF. CDR3 in DNA: TGTGCCAGCACGCAGGGGCAGACAGATACGCAGTATTTT.

The chain is built from TRBV28 and TRBJ1-2; D is unresolved. CDR1 and CDR2 (germline): MDHEN, SYDVKM. The CDR3 runs to 16 residues. V lost 6 bases, J lost 1 base, and 18 bases lay in between. DNA of the CDR3: TGTGCCAGCAGGGTGAGATTTACCCTCTTTAACTATGGCTACACCTTC. Translated: CASRVRFTLFNYGYTF.

This chain connects TRBV4-1 to TRBJ2-7, with TRBD2 as a possible D gene (5 bases). V was clipped by 3 bases and J by 3 bases, with 9 bases between them. Germline CDR1 is MGHRA and CDR2 is YSYEKL. This CDR3 spans 13 amino acids. The chain's CDR3 is CASSHAAGYEQYF. In DNA, the CDR3 is TGCGCCAGCAGCCATGCGGCGGGCTACGAGCAGTACTTC.

The chain carries TRBV15 and TRBJ2-1; 9 bases fit TRBD1. Trimming at V came to 2 bases and at J to 3 bases, leaving 8 bases not matched to a gene. The CDR3 is made up of 17 amino acids. Germline CDR1 and CDR2: LNHNV and YYDKDF (reference sequence). This CDR3 is CATSRSRTGAVYNEQFF. CDR3 in DNA: TGTGCCACCAGCAGATCCCGGACAGGGGCTGTCTACAATGAGCAGTTCTTC.

The chain links TRBV24-1 to TRBJ1-2; D uncertain. Trimming removed 2 bases from V and 4 bases from J, with 4 bases in between. Germline V gene data show CDR1 as KGHDR and CDR2 as SFDVKD. The CDR3 totals 12 residues. Here the CDR3 DNA reads TGTGCCACCAGTGATTACGGCTATGGCTACACCTTC. Translated, it gives CATSDYGYGYTF.

V and J are TRBV7-8 and TRBJ1-1, with unresolved D. The germline V gene encodes CDR1 SGHVS and CDR2 FQNEAQ. The CDR3 loop spans 16 amino acids. The germline V and J ends were trimmed by 3 bases and 3 bases, with 17 bases remaining between them. The CDR3 protein is CASSFRTGWGDTEAFF. DNA for the CDR3: TGTGCCAGCAGCTTCAGGACGGGATGGGGAGACACTGAAGCTTTCTTT.

The rearrangement uses TRBV3-1 (or the pseudogene TRBV3-2) and TRBJ2-3; 12 positions agree with TRBD2. CDR3 size: 17 residues. Per germline, CDR1 LGHDT and CDR2 YNNKEL (reference sequence). Germline trimming cut 3 bases from V and 2 bases from J; bases unmatched to any gene: 6. CDR3 amino acids: CASSQGTSGLYTDTQYF. In DNA, the CDR3 is TGTGCCAGCAGCCAGGGGACTAGCGGGTTATACACAGATACGCAGTATTTT.

This clone has a single count. The chain uses TRBV5-1 and TRBJ1-5; 8 bases align to TRBD1. The CDR3 sequence is 14 residues long. J gave up 8 bases and V 4 bases, and 8 bases lay outside the gene matches. CDR1 is SGHRS, CDR2 YFSETQ, per germline. The CDR3 spells CASSMTGVHEPQHF. For the CDR3, the DNA is TGCGCCAGCAGCATGACAGGGGTCCATGAGCCCCAGCATTTT. The full variable domain, rest sourced from reference TRBV5-1 and TRBJ1-5, is KAGVTQTPRYLIKTRGQQVTLSCSPISGHRSVSWYQQTPGQGLQFLFEYFSETQRNKGNFPGRFSGRQFSNSRSEMNVSTLELGDSALYLCASSMTGVHEPQHFGDGTRLSIL.

The V gene is TRBV5-1, the J gene TRBJ2-2; tentatively, D is TRBD2 (6 bases). Between the trimmed V and J ends, which lost 3 bases and 3 bases, there was a span of 15 bases. This CDR3 spans 16 amino acids. Germline V CDR1 and CDR2: SGHRS, YFSETQ. The CDR3 here is CASSWRVPVDTGELFF. CDR3 DNA sequence: TGCGCCAGCAGCTGGAGGGTCCCCGTTGACACCGGGGAGCTGTTTTTT.

The rearrangement links TRBV11-2 to TRBJ1-1, with a possible D match to TRBD1 (6 bases). Germline V gene data show CDR1 as SGHAT and CDR2 as FQNNGV. CDR3 size: 14 residues. V lost 5 bases and J lost 3, with 13 bases in between. The CDR3 DNA reads TGTGCCAGCAGCCGCAGGGGTAAGGACACTGAAGCTTTCTTT. Its protein is CASSRRGKDTEAFF.

This clone was counted only a few times. This chain connects TRBV7-3 to TRBJ2-2; D is undetermined. Germline CDR1 SGHTA, CDR2 FQGTGA. The CDR3 length is 14 residues. V lost 3 bases and J 2 bases, leaving 7 bases between the germline ends. CDR3 DNA sequence: TGTGCCAGCAGCTTTGCACAAAACACCGGGGAGCTGTTTTTT. This translates into CASSFAQNTGELFF.

This chain uses TRBV4-3 with TRBJ2-3; 8 bases map to TRBD1. Losses at the gene ends were 0 bases for V and 1 base for J; bases not matched to a gene: 15. From germline, CDR1 is LGHNA and CDR2 YSLEER. The CDR3 totals 20 residues. The CDR3 reads CASSQDETGDDLFGTDTQYF. CDR3 in DNA: TGCGCCAGCAGCCAAGACGAGACAGGGGATGACCTTTTCGGCACAGATACGCAGTATTTT.

This chain links TRBV27 with TRBJ1-5; D gene ambiguous. V lost 1 base to trimming and J lost 1 base, with 5 bases between them. This CDR3 is built from 14 residues. Germline values: CDR1 MNHEY, CDR2 SMNVEV (reference sequence). The CDR3 DNA reads TGTGCCAGCAGTTTATTGGGCAGCAATCAGCCCCAGCATTTT. Protein: CASSLLGSNQPQHF.

The genes are TRBV19 and TRBJ1-1, with D perhaps matching TRBD1 (5 bases). In germline, CDR1 is LNHDA, CDR2 SQIVND (reference sequence). V lost 5 bases to trimming and J lost 5 bases, with 12 bases between them. The CDR3 has 13 residues. CDR3 residues: CASSLTGGTEAFF. The CDR3 DNA sequence: TGTGCCAGTAGTCTAACCGGGGGGACTGAAGCTTTCTTT. The complete variable domain, with remaining parts taken from reference TRBV19 and TRBJ1-1, reads DGGITQSPKYLFRKEGQNVTLSCEQNLNHDAMYWYRQDPGQGLRLIYYSQIVNDFQKGDIAEGYSVSREKKESFPLTVTSAQKNPTAFYLCASSLTGGTEAFFGQGTRLTVV.

The chain uses TRBV5-1 and TRBJ2-7; D is possibly TRBD2 (6 bases). The V gene's germline CDR1 is SGHRS and CDR2 YFSETQ. CDR3 length: 14 amino acids. The V and J ends lost 4 bases and 2 bases respectively, with 13 bases between them. The CDR3 is CASSPRLEPYEQYF. The CDR3, as DNA: TGCGCCAGCAGCCCCCGACTAGAGCCCTACGAGCAGTACTTC. The full variable domain, with the rest looked up from reference TRBV5-1 and TRBJ2-7, is KAGVTQTPRYLIKTRGQQVTLSCSPISGHRSVSWYQQTPGQGLQFLFEYFSETQRNKGNFPGRFSGRQFSNSRSEMNVSTLELGDSALYLCASSPRLEPYEQYFGPGTRLTVT.

The chain combines TRBV10-3 with TRBJ2-7, with 7 bases fitting TRBD2. The CDR3 loop spans 15 amino acids. The V gene's germline CDR1 is ENHRY and CDR2 SYGVKD. V gave up 3 bases and J gave up 9 bases; unmatched junction bases: 14. The CDR3 coding sequence is TGTGCCATCAGTGACGCGGGGGATGGGACGAACGGGCAGTACTTC. This codes for CAISDAGDGTNGQYF.

The chain is built from TRBV19 and TRBJ2-1; 8 positions agree with TRBD1. Germline V gives CDR1 LNHDA, CDR2 SQIVND (reference sequence). CDR3 size: 15 residues. V lost 7 bases and J lost 4; bases outside the gene matches: 9. CDR3 sequence reads: CASTVTGVTYNEQFF. CDR3 sequence (DNA): TGTGCCAGTACTGTGACAGGGGTAACATACAATGAGCAGTTCTTC.

The rearrangement links TRBV7-2 to TRBJ1-2; 7 positions agree with TRBD1. This CDR3 has 15 residues. Germline lookup yields CDR1 SGHTA and CDR2 FQGNSA. J gave up 3 bases and V 3 bases, and 7 bases lay outside the gene matches. The CDR3 reads CASSFSGQAYYGYTF. Here the CDR3 DNA reads TGTGCCAGCAGCTTTAGCGGACAGGCTTACTATGGCTACACCTTC.

This chain connects TRBV7-2 to TRBJ2-5; TRBD2 aligns across 9 bases. Germline values: CDR1 SGHTA, CDR2 FQGNSA. The CDR3 extends over 15 amino acids. Losses at the gene ends were 1 base for V and 5 bases for J; bases not matched to a gene: 5. CDR3 sequence (DNA): TGTGCCAGCAGCTTAGTGCGGGGGGGCGCGGAGACCCAGTACTTC. Its protein is CASSLVRGGAETQYF.